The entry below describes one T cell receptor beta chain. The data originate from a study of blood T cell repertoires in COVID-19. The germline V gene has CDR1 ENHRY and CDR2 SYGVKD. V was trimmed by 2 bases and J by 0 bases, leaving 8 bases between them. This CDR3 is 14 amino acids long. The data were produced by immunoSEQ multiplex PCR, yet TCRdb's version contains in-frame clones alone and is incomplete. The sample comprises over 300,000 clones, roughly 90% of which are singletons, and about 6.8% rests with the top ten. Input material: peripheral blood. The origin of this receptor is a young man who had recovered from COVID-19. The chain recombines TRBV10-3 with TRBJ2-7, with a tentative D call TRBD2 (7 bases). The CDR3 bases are TGTGCCATCAGTGAGCGGGGGGCCTCCTACGAGCAGTACTTC. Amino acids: CAISERGASYEQYF.